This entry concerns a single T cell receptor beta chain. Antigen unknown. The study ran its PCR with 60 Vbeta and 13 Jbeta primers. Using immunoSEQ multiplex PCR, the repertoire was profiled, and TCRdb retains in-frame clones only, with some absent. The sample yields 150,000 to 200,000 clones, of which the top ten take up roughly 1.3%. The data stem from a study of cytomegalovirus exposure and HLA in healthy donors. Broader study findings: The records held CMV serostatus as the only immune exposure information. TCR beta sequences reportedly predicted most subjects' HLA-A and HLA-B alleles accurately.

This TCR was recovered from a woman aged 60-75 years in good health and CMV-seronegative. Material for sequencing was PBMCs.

DNA for the CDR3: TGTGCCAGCAGTGAACCGGGACAGGGGAATAATTCACCCCTCCACTTT. Translated, it gives CASSEPGQGNNSPLHF. V usage is TRBV25-1 and J usage is TRBJ1-6; 10 bases fit TRBD1. The ends lost 2 bases at V and 5 bases at J; junction bases unmatched: 3. This CDR3 has 16 amino acids. Germline assignment: CDR1 MGHDK and CDR2 SYGVNS.